The source of this TCR beta chain is a study of blood T cell repertoires in COVID-19. Whole-study context: The United States, Italy and Spain were the sources of the acute and convalescent COVID-19 samples. The cDNA or gDNA used as material had been derived from T cells, B-cell-depleted T cells, or PBMCs.

In the original analysis: Amplification with reference gene primers provided the estimates of nucleated cell counts. Assay used: immunoSEQ multiplex PCR; TCRdb lists only in-frame clones, some missing. The V and J calls and clone size come from that table; D and trimming were worked out from the DNA. The table has tens of thousands of clones, 76% seen once. The V and J ends lost 2 bases and 2 bases, in that order; junction bases with no gene match: 2. This CDR3 has 14 residues. CDR1 is GTSNPN, CDR2 SVGIG, per germline (reference sequence). Sequencing used peripheral blood. The clonotype was recovered from a man aged 70 or older with acute or convalescent COVID-19. The chain couples TRBV30 to TRBJ1-3, with TRBD1 identical over 8 bases. The DNA of the CDR3 is TGTGCCTGGAGTCCACAGGGGGCTGGAAACACCATATATTTT. Its protein product is CAWSPQGAGNTIYF.